This is a list of T cell receptor beta chains from one sample in a study of cytomegalovirus exposure and HLA in healthy donors. The table came from immunoSEQ multiplex PCR; TCRdb's copy has only in-frame clones and leaves some out. The sample records some 140,000 clones, 60% to 80% being singletons. The source material was PBMCs. Receptors originate from a man aged 25-45 years in good health and CMV-seropositive. CDR3s include the opening cysteine and the closing phenylalanine or tryptophan. A D gene is named only where the DNA matches it firmly. Part of the rows lack a size; the others show once, few, many or a class for expanded clones.

CDR3nt | CDR3aa | abundance | d_gene | j_gene | v_gene
TGTGCCAGTCAGGGGGTGGGCTACGAGCAGTACTTC | CASQGVGYEQYF | - | TRBD1 | TRBJ2-7 | TRBV5-8
TGTGCCAGCAGGCCCAACAGGGCCTCCTACGAGCAGTACTTC | CASRPNRASYEQYF | - | - | TRBJ2-7 | TRBV6-5
TGCGCCAGCAGCGAGCTTACAGGGGGCTCAGCGAGTGAGCAGTTCTTC | CASSELTGGSASEQFF | - | TRBD1 | TRBJ2-1 | TRBV4-1
TGCAGTGCTAGGGACTACTACGAGCAGTACTTC | CSARDYYEQYF | - | - | TRBJ2-7 | TRBV20-1
TGCGCCAGCAGCGACGGGACATGGGAAGAGACCCAGTACTTC | CASSDGTWEETQYF | once | - | TRBJ2-5 | TRBV5-1
TGTGCCAGCAGCAGACAAAGGGCCAGCGGTTGGGGCTACACCTTC | CASSRQRASGWGYTF | - | - | TRBJ1-2 | TRBV21-1
TGTGCCAGCAGCCAAACTGCAGACTTCGGGGGCTCCTACAATGAGCAGTTCTTC | CASSQTADFGGSYNEQFF | - | - | TRBJ2-1 | TRBV4-2
TGCGCCAGCAGCTTGGGGATTCAGGGGCAAGGTGAGCAGTACTTC | CASSLGIQGQGEQYF | - | - | TRBJ2-7 | TRBV5-1
TGCGCCAGCATAACGACGGGACAGGGCGAGGGCACTGAAGCTTTCTTT | CASITTGQGEGTEAFF | few | TRBD1 | TRBJ1-1 | TRBV23-1
TGTGCCAGCAGCTTAGGACAGGGGAGCTCCTACAATGAGCAGTTCTTC | CASSLGQGSSYNEQFF | once | TRBD1 | TRBJ2-1 | TRBV13
TGCGCCAGCAGGATAACCCCAGGCCCCGGGGAGCTGTTTTTT | CASRITPGPGELFF | once | - | TRBJ2-2 | TRBV5-1
TGTGCCACCAGTGAGTTTTCTTGGGGGGGCACAGATACGCAGTATTTT | CATSEFSWGGTDTQYF | once | - | TRBJ2-3 | TRBV15
TGTGCCAGCAGCCCGACTAGCGGGACAGATACGCAGTATTTT | CASSPTSGTDTQYF | - | TRBD2 | TRBJ2-3 | TRBV7-9
TGCGCCAGCAGTGAGTCAGGAGGGGTTAATCAGCCCCAGCATTTT | CASSESGGVNQPQHF | - | - | TRBJ1-5 | TRBV10-2
TGTGCCAGCAGCTCACGGGAGGGGGGCAATGAGCAGTTCTTC | CASSSREGGNEQFF | - | TRBD2 | TRBJ2-1 | TRBV7-2
TGTGCCAGCAGCGTCTTGATAGTCTACAATGAGCAGTTCTTC | CASSVLIVYNEQFF | - | - | TRBJ2-1 | TRBV5-5
TGTGCCAGCAGCTCTAATCCCCGGGGTACGCAGTATTTT | CASSSNPRGTQYF | - | - | TRBJ2-3 | TRBV5-6
TGTTCCAGCAGAGGGAGAAGGACTAGCGGCCGCACAGATACGCAGTATTTT | CSSRGRRTSGRTDTQYF | few | TRBD2 | TRBJ2-3 | TRBV7-9
TGTGCCAGCAGCTTAGAAGATGGCGGGAACTACGAGCAGTACTTC | CASSLEDGGNYEQYF | - | - | TRBJ2-7 | TRBV11-2
TGTGCCAGCAGTTTCACCCAAACAGGGGTTCGTGGCTACACCTTC | CASSFTQTGVRGYTF | - | TRBD1 | TRBJ1-2 | TRBV28
TGTGCCAGCAGCAAATCGCAGGGGGGCGGCATTCAGTACTTC | CASSKSQGGGIQYF | - | - | TRBJ2-4 | TRBV14
TGCAGCGTTTTTCCCAGCGGGGGACTCACAGATACGCAGTATTTT | CSVFPSGGLTDTQYF | - | TRBD2 | TRBJ2-3 | TRBV29-1
TGTGCCAGCAGCACCGGGACAGGACAAGAGACCCAGTACTTC | CASSTGTGQETQYF | - | TRBD1 | TRBJ2-5 | TRBV7-8
TGTGCCAGCAGCTTGGCTGCGGGGAACTACGAGCAGTACTTC | CASSLAAGNYEQYF | - | - | TRBJ2-7 | TRBV5-4
TGCGCCAGCAGCTTGGGCGGGGGCGCCAACTCTGGAAACACCATATATTTT | CASSLGGGANSGNTIYF | - | - | TRBJ1-3 | TRBV5-1
TGTGCCAGTAAGGAGGACAGGGCTGACATTCAGTACTTC | CASKEDRADIQYF | - | TRBD1 | TRBJ2-4 | TRBV19
TGTGCCAGCAGTGAAATGTCGGGAGGGCCCTACAATGAGCAGTTCTTC | CASSEMSGGPYNEQFF | - | TRBD2 | TRBJ2-1 | TRBV2
TGCGCCAGCAGCGTGACCGGGACAGGGTCTGACGAGCAGTACTTC | CASSVTGTGSDEQYF | - | TRBD1 | TRBJ2-7 | TRBV5-1
TGCGCCAGCAGTGGGCATATACAAGAGACCCAGTACTTC | CASSGHIQETQYF | few | - | TRBJ2-5 | TRBV5-1
TGTGCCAGCAGTGAAGGTTTCGGCTGGGACAGTTCTAGCACAGATACGCAGTATTTT | CASSEGFGWDSSSTDTQYF | - | TRBD1 | TRBJ2-3 | TRBV2
TGTGCCAGCAGCCCGGGAGGGTATGACAATGAGCAGTTCTTC | CASSPGGYDNEQFF | few | TRBD2 | TRBJ2-1 | TRBV11-1
TGTGCCAGCAGCCGGGGACAGGGTAGTGAAAAACTGTTTTTT | CASSRGQGSEKLFF | - | TRBD1 | TRBJ1-4 | TRBV7-9
TGCGCCAGCAGCCGTTCCAGCGGGCGCCCCTCCTACGAGCAGTACTTC | CASSRSSGRPSYEQYF | once | - | TRBJ2-7 | TRBV5-1
TGTGCCAGCAGCTTAGAGTTCGGGAGAGACTACGAGCAGTACTTC | CASSLEFGRDYEQYF | - | - | TRBJ2-7 | TRBV11-2
TGTGCCAGCTCACCAGGGGAGAGGATTGAGCAGTTCTTC | CASSPGERIEQFF | - | - | TRBJ2-1 | TRBV18
TGTGCCAGTAGTATATCTCCCGGGGGGGAGTCATACAATCAGCCCCAGCATTTT | CASSISPGGESYNQPQHF | - | - | TRBJ1-5 | TRBV19
TGTGCCAGCAGCCTCCAGGGGACTAGCCTGAGCACAGATACGCAGTATTTT | CASSLQGTSLSTDTQYF | few | TRBD2 | TRBJ2-3 | TRBV7-3
TGTGCCAGCAGCCTCTCACACAATCAGCCCCAGCATTTT | CASSLSHNQPQHF | - | - | TRBJ1-5 | TRBV7-3
TGTGCCAGCAGCTCTAGTCCGGGCGGGACAGGGGTGGGGAACACTGAAGCTTTCTTT | CASSSSPGGTGVGNTEAFF | - | TRBD1 | TRBJ1-1 | TRBV5-4
TGTGCCAGCAGGCGGGGACTATCGAGCTCCTACGAGCAGTACTTC | CASRRGLSSSYEQYF | - | TRBD2 | TRBJ2-7 | TRBV6-1
TGTGCCAGCCTAGCGGGAGATCTCAATGAGCAGTTCTTC | CASLAGDLNEQFF | few | TRBD2 | TRBJ2-1 | TRBV2
TGTGCCATCAGTGACGGCGGAAACACAGATACGCAGTATTTT | CAISDGGNTDTQYF | once | - | TRBJ2-3 | TRBV10-3
TGTGCCATCAGGGGGACATCAGAGGCCTCCTACGAGCAGTACTTC | CAIRGTSEASYEQYF | - | - | TRBJ2-7 | TRBV10-3
TGTGCCAGCAGCTCTCAGGTGGACAGGGGCTCTGGAAACACCATATATTTT | CASSSQVDRGSGNTIYF | - | TRBD1 | TRBJ1-3 | TRBV13
TGTGCCAGCAGCCCCTGGGAGGGGGACACTGAAGCTTTCTTT | CASSPWEGDTEAFF | - | - | TRBJ1-1 | TRBV13
TGTGCCATCAGTGGTTGGGGGACAGGGTTTTCAAATGAGCAGTTCTTC | CAISGWGTGFSNEQFF | - | TRBD1 | TRBJ2-1 | TRBV10-3
TGTGCCAGCAGCACAACTAGCGGAGCCTACGAGCAGTACTTC | CASSTTSGAYEQYF | - | TRBD2 | TRBJ2-7 | TRBV11-1
TGCGCCAGCAGCTCTGACAGGGTTACCGGGGAGCTGTTTTTT | CASSSDRVTGELFF | - | TRBD1 | TRBJ2-2 | TRBV5-1
TGTGCCAGCAGCCCCAGTGTAACAGGGGGCTTTGGTAGCACAGATACGCAGTATTTT | CASSPSVTGGFGSTDTQYF | - | TRBD1 | TRBJ2-3 | TRBV4-2
TGTGCCAGCAGCTTAAGGGGGGGACCGGCCTACGAGCAGTACTTC | CASSLRGGPAYEQYF | - | - | TRBJ2-7 | TRBV7-9
TGTGCCAGCAGCTTTCAGGGGCGCCTGAACACTGAAGCTTTCTTT | CASSFQGRLNTEAFF | - | - | TRBJ1-1 | TRBV11-2
TGTGCCAGCAGCTTAGAGGGGCGACAGCCGTCACTAGCCAAAAACATTCAGTACTTC | CASSLEGRQPSLAKNIQYF | - | - | TRBJ2-4 | TRBV7-2
TGTGCCAGCAGTGACCATAGCGGGAGGAACAATGAGCAGTTCTTC | CASSDHSGRNNEQFF | - | TRBD2 | TRBJ2-1 | TRBV2
TGTGCCAGCAAAACGGGACAGGCCGCCTACGAGCAGTACTTC | CASKTGQAAYEQYF | - | TRBD1 | TRBJ2-7 | TRBV5-4
TGTGCCAGCTCACCACCAGGGTCTAGCGGGAATGAGCAGTTCTTC | CASSPPGSSGNEQFF | few | TRBD2 | TRBJ2-1 | TRBV18
TGCGCCAGCAGTGAGGGCAGGGGATTCTCTGGAAACACCATATATTTT | CASSEGRGFSGNTIYF | - | - | TRBJ1-3 | TRBV10-1
TGTGCCAGCAGCCAAGACCAGGGTTTCTACGAGCAGTACTTC | CASSQDQGFYEQYF | once | - | TRBJ2-7 | TRBV14
TGTGCCAGCAGTCCGGGACAGTACTACGAGCAGTACTTC | CASSPGQYYEQYF | few | TRBD1 | TRBJ2-7 | TRBV6-1